Presented here are 19 T cell receptor beta chains from one specimen sequenced in a study of shared clonotypes between healthy human individuals. Some clones are missing from TCRdb's copy, which holds only in-frame ones; the method was immunoSEQ multiplex PCR. The sample shows about 2.1 million clones, over 85% of them seen only once. Selected positively for CCR7 and CD45RO-negative, naive CD8 cells excluded terminally differentiated effector memory CD45RA+ cells. Sequencing was carried out using naive CD8+ T cells from PBMCs. These receptors were taken from a man between 18 and 35 years old in good health. Some clones in this sample may be carry-over from other donors' samples.

The genes are TRBV4-3 and TRBJ2-3; 7 bases match TRBD1. The germline V gene has CDR1 LGHNA and CDR2 YSLEER. The CDR3 loop spans 14 amino acids. Trimming removed 1 base from V and 4 bases from J; junction bases left unmatched: 2. This chain's CDR3 is CASSQATGADTQYF. The CDR3 nucleotides are TGCGCCAGCAGCCAAGCTACAGGGGCAGATACGCAGTATTTT.

CDR3 in amino acids: CARSLDRGNYGYTF. CDR3 sequence (DNA): TGTGCCAGAAGCTTAGACAGGGGAAACTATGGCTACACCTTC. The gene calls are TRBV7-5 and TRBJ1-2; the table assigns TRBD1, which was not confirmed against the DNA. TRBV7-5 is marked as a pseudogene. The CDR3 is made up of 14 amino acids.

The chain links TRBV7-2 to TRBJ2-3; 11 positions agree with TRBD2. The V gene's germline CDR1 is SGHTA and CDR2 FQGNSA. This CDR3 has 16 amino acids. With V trimmed by 5 bases and J by 2 bases, 6 bases remained unmatched. The CDR3 spells CASSGWTSGYTDTQYF. For the CDR3, the DNA is TGTGCCAGCAGCGGATGGACTAGCGGGTACACAGATACGCAGTATTTT.

This chain links TRBV6-5 with TRBJ2-2, with 11 bases fitting TRBD2. The germline V gene has CDR1 MNHEY and CDR2 SVGAGI. The CDR3 is made up of 15 amino acids. Trimming at V came to 7 bases and at J to 2 bases, leaving 3 bases not matched to a gene. CDR3 nucleotides: TGTGCCAGCAAGGGACTAGCGGTTAACACCGGGGAGCTGTTTTTT. Amino acids: CASKGLAVNTGELFF.

In this sample, this clone turned up a few times. In the same sample, other DNA sequences code for this CDR3. The rearrangement joins TRBV27 to TRBJ2-7, with TRBD2 matching 8 bases. Germline CDR1 and CDR2: MNHEY and SMNVEV (reference sequence). After removal of 3 bases from V and 3 bases from J, the junction contained 1 base not matched to a gene. This CDR3 has 13 residues. The CDR3 here is CASSFSGNYEQYF. Here the CDR3 DNA reads TGTGCCAGCAGTTTTAGCGGGAACTACGAGCAGTACTTC.

This clone was recorded once. The J gene is TRBJ2-7, the V gene TRBV13, with unresolved D. Per the germline V gene, CDR1 is PRHDT and CDR2 is FYEKMQ (reference sequence). This CDR3 has 11 residues. V was pared by 5 bases and J by 5 bases, with 7 bases between. The CDR3 spells CASSLTNEQYF. The CDR3 bases are TGTGCCAGCAGCCTAACCAACGAGCAGTACTTC.

This chain uses TRBV7-9 with TRBJ1-1; D perhaps matches TRBD1 (6 bases). V lost 5 bases, J lost 4 bases, and 14 bases lay in between. The germline gives CDR1 SEHNR, CDR2 FQNEAQ (reference sequence). This CDR3 has 14 residues. The CDR3 sequence is CASSPDRIPTEAFF. DNA for the CDR3: TGTGCCAGCAGCCCCGACAGGATACCCACTGAAGCTTTCTTT.

The chain recombines TRBV27 with TRBJ1-5; the D is unclear. Germline V lookup: CDR1 MNHEY, CDR2 SMNVEV (reference sequence). The CDR3 runs 15 residues. The ends were cut back, 6 bases at V and 2 bases at J, with 14 bases in the middle. CDR3 DNA sequence: TGTGCCAGCAGAGCGGTGGGCATTGGCAATCAGCCCCAGCATTTT. Its translation is CASRAVGIGNQPQHF.

The gene calls are TRBV4-1 and TRBJ1-6; D remains unclear. The length of the CDR3 is 15 residues. From germline, CDR1 is MGHRA and CDR2 YSYEKL. V was pared by 5 bases and J by 7 bases, with 15 bases between. The CDR3 DNA is TGCGCCAGCAGCGTCGGGCCAACCGGGAATTCACCCCTCCACTTT. Protein sequence: CASSVGPTGNSPLHF.

The CDR3 region is CASSLHGTSRETQYF. Here the CDR3 DNA reads TGCGCCAGCAGCCTCCACGGCACTAGTCGGGAGACCCAGTACTTC. The chain uses TRBV4-1 and TRBJ2-5; TRBD2 might be the D (5 bases). In germline, CDR1 is MGHRA, CDR2 YSYEKL. V was trimmed by 4 bases and J by 5 bases, leaving 17 bases between them. This CDR3 contains 15 residues.

J is TRBJ2-2 and V is TRBV7-8; 7 bases fit TRBD1. This CDR3 is 17 amino acids long. V shed 2 bases and J 1 base; nucleotides not matched to a gene: 7. In germline, CDR1 is SGHVS, CDR2 FQNEAQ. The chain's CDR3 is CASSLTTGTENTGELFF. DNA of the CDR3: TGTGCCAGCAGCTTAACGACTGGGACAGAGAACACCGGGGAGCTGTTTTTT.

The V call is TRBV4-3, the J call TRBJ1-1; a possible D gene is TRBD1 (5 bases). The V end was cut by 4 bases, the J end by 7 bases, with 25 bases between. Germline V lookup: CDR1 LGHNA, CDR2 YSLEER. The CDR3 runs 17 residues. Here the CDR3 reads CASSLFYVGGLTIEAFF. As DNA, the CDR3 is TGCGCCAGCAGCCTCTTCTATGTTGGGGGATTGACAATTGAAGCTTTCTTT.

The rearrangement links TRBV7-8 to TRBJ2-7; TRBD1 aligns across 8 bases. Unmatched junction bases numbered 7, after V lost 1 base and J lost 5 bases. The CDR3 is made up of 15 amino acids. Germline V lookup: CDR1 SGHVS, CDR2 FQNEAQ. The CDR3 sequence: CASSLEDRVLDEQYF. The CDR3 DNA reads TGTGCCAGCAGCTTAGAGGACAGGGTGCTCGACGAGCAGTACTTC.

The rearrangement uses TRBV19 and TRBJ2-7; TRBD2 matches at 10 bases. CDR1 and CDR2 (germline): LNHDA, SQIVND (reference sequence). There are 17 residues in the CDR3. V was clipped by 2 bases and J by 1 base; unmatched bases: 8. The CDR3 DNA is TGTGCCAGTAGTATAAGGGCTAGCGGGAGTGTATCCTACGAGCAGTACTTC. It is translated as CASSIRASGSVSYEQYF.

The V and J genes are TRBV18 and TRBJ1-1; D might be TRBD1 (5 bases). The CDR3 sequence is 16 residues long. Germline-derived CDR1 and CDR2 are KGHSH and LQKENI. V shed 11 bases and J shed 0 bases, with 22 bases lying between them. DNA for the CDR3: TGTGCCCTCCCTAGGGGAGGAACCCTCATGAACACTGAAGCTTTCTTT. Translation gives CALPRGGTLMNTEAFF.

The chain couples TRBV18 to TRBJ1-1; perhaps TRBD1 as D (5 bases). Germline V gene data show CDR1 as KGHSH and CDR2 as LQKENI. V was clipped by 2 bases and J by 5 bases, with 27 bases between them. The CDR3 totals 19 residues. The CDR3 region has the DNA TGTGCCAGCTCACCAGGCCCCTACTTCTCAGGGAGACTTGAGACTGAAGCTTTCTTT. Translated, it gives CASSPGPYFSGRLETEAFF.

The chain recombines TRBV7-8 with TRBJ2-1; D is unclear. The V end lost 2 bases, the J end lost 0 bases, and 11 bases lay between the germline ends. Germline lookup yields CDR1 SGHVS and CDR2 FQNEAQ. The CDR3 length is 16 residues. The CDR3 nucleotides read TGTGCCAGCAGCTTAAAATCAGCGAGCTCCTACAATGAGCAGTTCTTC. Amino acids: CASSLKSASSYNEQFF.

V usage is TRBV6-1 and J usage is TRBJ1-3; no definite D call. Germline assignment: CDR1 MNHNS and CDR2 SASEGT. V was pared by 0 bases and J by 0 bases, with 9 bases between. This CDR3 is built from 16 residues. In DNA form, the CDR3 reads TGTGCCAGCAGTGAAGCAGAGCCTTACTCTGGAAACACCATATATTTT. Translating gives CASSEAEPYSGNTIYF.

The J gene is TRBJ2-1, the V gene TRBV9, with 10 bases identical to TRBD2. Germline V gives CDR1 SGDLS, CDR2 YYNGEE. Losses at the gene ends were 4 bases for V and 4 bases for J; bases not matched to a gene: 11. This CDR3 has 17 amino acids. The CDR3 coding sequence is TGTGCCAGCAGCCCCCTTAAGGCTAGCGGGAGATACAATGAGCAGTTCTTC. As protein: CASSPLKASGRYNEQFF.